This T cell receptor (beta chain) was identified in a study of control samples from healthy donors and cancer patients. Sequenced by immunoSEQ multiplex PCR; TCRdb stores in-frame clones only, minus some. The sample consists of about 59,000 clones, roughly 90% of them appearing once. Per germline, CDR1 SGHDN and CDR2 FVKESK. This CDR3 has 13 amino acids. V lost 3 bases and J lost 0, with 5 bases in between. The sequencing input was PBMCs. The chain carries TRBV14 and TRBJ1-1, with D unresolved. The TCR comes from a man aged 35-49 years with colorectal cancer. The CDR3 DNA reads as TGTGCCAGCAGCCAGAAGGTGAACACTGAAGCTTTCTTT. It encodes CASSQKVNTEAFF.